This TCR beta chain was captured by sequencing in a study of blood T cell repertoires in COVID-19. On the study more broadly: T cells, B-cell-depleted T cells, or PBMCs provided the cDNA or gDNA that served as material.

This clone was found once. Original processing methods: Estimation of nucleated cell counts was performed using reference gene primer amplification. Generated by immunoSEQ multiplex PCR, the TCRdb table keeps only in-frame clones and is missing some. V and J calls and clone size are as listed in that table; D and trimming were resolved from the DNA. The table shows approximately 670,000 clones, with 75% to 90% occurring only once. This CDR3 spans 13 amino acids. Germline V gene sequence: CDR1 LNHDA, CDR2 SQIVND (reference sequence). V dropped 5 bases and J dropped 4 bases, with 11 bases sitting between them.

This chain uses TRBV19 with TRBJ1-2, with D perhaps TRBD1 (6 bases). Sequencing input: peripheral blood. The receptor was isolated from a woman in her late teens or twenties with acute or convalescent COVID-19. CDR3 loop: CASSPRDTYGYTF. CDR3 bases: TGTGCCAGTAGTCCCCGGGACACCTATGGCTACACCTTC.